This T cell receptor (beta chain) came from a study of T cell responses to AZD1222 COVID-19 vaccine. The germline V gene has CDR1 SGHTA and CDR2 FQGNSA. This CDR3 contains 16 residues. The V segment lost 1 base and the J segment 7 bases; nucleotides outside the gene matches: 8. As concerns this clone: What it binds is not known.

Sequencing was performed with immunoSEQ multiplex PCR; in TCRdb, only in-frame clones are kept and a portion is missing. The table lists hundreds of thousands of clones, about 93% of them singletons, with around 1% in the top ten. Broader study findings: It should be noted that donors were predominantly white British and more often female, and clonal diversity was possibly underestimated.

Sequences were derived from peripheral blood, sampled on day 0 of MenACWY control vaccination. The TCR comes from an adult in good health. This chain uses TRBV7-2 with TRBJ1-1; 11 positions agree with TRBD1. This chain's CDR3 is CASSLVRTGGISEAFF. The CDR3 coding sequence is TGTGCCAGCAGCTTAGTTAGGACAGGGGGCATTAGTGAAGCTTTCTTT.